These 20 T cell receptor beta chains were sequenced from one sample in a study of blood T cell repertoires in COVID-19. Sequenced by immunoSEQ multiplex PCR; TCRdb stores in-frame clones only, minus some. The sample contains around 250,000 clones, around 86% of which appear only once. Material: peripheral blood. These receptors came from a man at least 80 years old with acute or convalescent COVID-19.

The sample holds one count of this clone. The chain recombines TRBV6-1 with TRBJ1-5; D remains unclear. CDR1 is MNHNS, CDR2 SASEGT, per germline. Trimming shortened V by 4 bases and J by 5 bases, and 18 bases separated the two germline ends. The CDR3 consists of 16 residues. Here the CDR3 DNA reads TGTGCCAGCAGTGGGGGAGAAGGTCGCCGCGATCAGCCCCAGCATTTT. Translated, it gives CASSGGEGRRDQPQHF.

The chain carries TRBV28 and TRBJ2-1; D is possibly TRBD1 (6 bases). V lost 4 bases and J lost 8, with 12 bases in between. In germline, CDR1 is MDHEN, CDR2 SYDVKM. This CDR3 is 13 amino acids long. Here the CDR3 DNA reads TGTGCCAGCAGTTCCACCAGGGGTCATGAGCAGTTCTTC. It specifies CASSSTRGHEQFF.

The rearrangement links TRBV28 to TRBJ2-1; D might be TRBD1 (6 bases). The CDR3 covers 14 residues. Looked up from germline, CDR1 is MDHEN and CDR2 is SYDVKM. The V gene lost 7 bases and the J gene lost 3 bases, with 13 bases spanning the gap. The CDR3 protein is CASKGEMSYNEQFF. CDR3 DNA: TGTGCCAGCAAGGGGGAGATGAGCTACAATGAGCAGTTCTTC. The entire variable domain, with the rest obtained from reference TRBV28 and TRBJ2-1, is as follows: DVKVTQSSRYLVKRTGEKVFLECVQDMDHENMFWYRQDPGLGLRLIYFSYDVKMKEKGDIPEGYSVSREKKERFSLILESASTNQTSMYLCASKGEMSYNEQFFGPGTRLTVL.

The genes are TRBV28 and TRBJ1-1; D is possibly TRBD1 (5 bases). Germline lookup yields CDR1 MDHEN and CDR2 SYDVKM. The V gene lost 10 bases and the J gene lost 6 bases, with 18 bases spanning the gap. The CDR3 runs 13 residues. The CDR3 loop reads CATKRGGWPEAFF. CDR3 in DNA: TGTGCCACCAAACGGGGGGGATGGCCTGAAGCTTTCTTT.

Remarks on this clone: In the same sample, other DNA sequences code for this CDR3. For the CDR3, the DNA is TGTGCCAGCAGCTTAGTGGGACTAGCGGGCGGGGGTGAGCAGTTCTTC. It is translated as CASSLVGLAGGGEQFF. The chain is built from TRBV11-3 and TRBJ2-1; 12 bases map to TRBD2. The germline V gene encodes CDR1 SGHNT and CDR2 YENEEA. Germline trimming cut 1 base from V and 9 bases from J; bases unmatched to any gene: 7. The CDR3 sequence is 16 residues long.

CDR3 in DNA: TGTGCCAGCAGTCAAGGGACACTTAGCAATCAGCCCCAGCATTTT. It encodes CASSQGTLSNQPQHF. The chain employs TRBV28 and TRBJ1-5, with D maybe TRBD1 (6 bases). Trimming left V 5 bases short and J 0 bases short, with 11 bases between. CDR1 is MDHEN and CDR2 is SYDVKM in the germline V gene. This CDR3 spans 15 amino acids.

The chain couples TRBV10-3 to TRBJ2-3; D is possibly TRBD2 (6 bases). Trimming stripped 6 bases from V and 6 bases from J, with 16 bases between. Germline CDR1 and CDR2: ENHRY and SYGVKD. CDR3 length: 14 residues. The CDR3 region is CAISLDGGADTQYF. In DNA, the CDR3 is TGTGCCATCAGCCTGGACGGGGGAGCGGATACGCAGTATTTT.

In this sample, this clone turned up a few times. The V call is TRBV18, the J call TRBJ1-1; TRBD1 is a possible D gene (5 bases). The CDR3 sequence is 14 residues long. The germline V gene has CDR1 KGHSH and CDR2 LQKENI. Trimming removed 1 base from V and 1 base from J, with 7 bases in between. For the CDR3, the DNA is TGTGCCAGCTCACCACGGGGGGGGAACACTGAAGCTTTCTTT. It encodes CASSPRGGNTEAFF.

CDR3: CASSLARGQGSLHF. DNA of the CDR3: TGTGCCAGCAGCTTGGCCAGGGGGCAAGGATCCCTCCACTTT. This chain links TRBV5-6 with TRBJ1-6; 8 bases agree with TRBD1. J gave up 14 bases and V 0 bases, and 7 bases lay outside the gene matches. From germline, CDR1 is SGHDT and CDR2 YYEEEE. CDR3 size: 14 residues.

The rearrangement links TRBV28 to TRBJ1-2, with TRBD1 matching over 10 bases. The V gene end was trimmed by 5 bases and the J gene end by 6 bases; junction bases not matched to a gene: 6. From germline, CDR1 is MDHEN and CDR2 SYDVKM. The CDR3 runs to 14 residues. CDR3 sequence: CASSGQGVIDGYTF. The CDR3 nucleotides read TGTGCCAGCAGTGGACAGGGGGTAATAGATGGCTACACCTTC.

The chain links TRBV29-1 to TRBJ1-2; TRBD1 is a possible D gene (5 bases). V lost 6 bases and J lost 2, with 13 bases in between. The CDR3 is 13 amino acids. In germline, CDR1 is SQVTM, CDR2 ANQGSEA. DNA of the CDR3: TGCAGCGTAGGAGGAGGGGCAAACTATGGCTACACCTTC. It yields the protein CSVGGGANYGYTF.

The chain employs TRBV27 and TRBJ2-5; TRBD1 might be the D (6 bases). Germline V lookup: CDR1 MNHEY, CDR2 SMNVEV (reference sequence). This CDR3 has 14 residues. V shed 0 bases and J shed 2 bases, with 7 bases lying between them. CDR3 in amino acids: CASSLSQGQETQYF. CDR3 DNA: TGTGCCAGCAGTTTATCCCAGGGGCAAGAGACCCAGTACTTC.

V is TRBV18 and J is TRBJ2-7; no clear D. CDR3 length equals 14 residues. In germline, CDR1 is KGHSH, CDR2 LQKENI. V was pared by 2 bases and J by 5 bases, with 13 bases between. The CDR3 region has the DNA TGTGCCAGCTCACCAAGTGTGGGCCCCCACGAGCAGTACTTC. The encoded protein is CASSPSVGPHEQYF.

This clone has only one observation. This rearrangement joins TRBV21-1 to TRBJ2-7; the tabulated D call, TRBD2, remains unverified against the DNA. TRBV21-1 is an annotated pseudogene. The CDR3 length is 15 residues. As DNA, the CDR3 is TGTGCCAGCAGCACCACTAGCGGGAGGGCCCACGAGCAGTACTTC. This gives the protein CASSTTSGRAHEQYF.

The table lists this clone with a count of one. The CDR3 nucleotides read TGTGCCAGCAGCTTCACCTCGACAGTTCTCTATGGCTACACCTTC. Translated: CASSFTSTVLYGYTF. This sequence joins TRBV6-5 and TRBJ1-2, with a possible D match to TRBD1 (5 bases). Deletions cut 6 bases from V and 4 bases from J, with 18 bases between. The CDR3 has 15 residues. From germline, CDR1 is MNHEY and CDR2 SVGAGI.

This chain connects TRBV5-4 to TRBJ2-7; 8 nucleotides align to TRBD2. The CDR3 has 14 amino acids. V lost 2 bases and J lost 5; bases outside the gene matches: 6. Germline V gene lookup returns CDR1 SGHNT and CDR2 YYREEE (reference sequence). The DNA of the CDR3 is TGTGCCAGCAGCTTACAAGCGGGAGCCCACGAGCAGTACTTC. It is translated as CASSLQAGAHEQYF.

Of note for this clone: One junction end disagrees with the germline gene, perhaps due to a read error. The gene calls are TRBV3-1 (or the pseudogene TRBV3-2) and TRBJ2-3; no clear D. The CDR3 has 13 amino acids. Per germline, CDR1 LGHDT and CDR2 YNNKEL (reference sequence). In nucleotides, the CDR3 is TGTGCCAGCAGACAAGGAGACTGGGATACGCAGTATTTT. Translation gives CASRQGDWDTQYF.

The CDR3 DNA is TGTGCCAGTACCACCTCTCGGGTGCAACCCCAGCATTTT. Protein product: CASTTSRVQPQHF. The chain employs TRBV19 and TRBJ1-5; D is uncertain. Germline CDR1 is LNHDA and CDR2 is SQIVND (reference sequence). The CDR3 runs to 13 residues. The V and J ends lost 7 bases and 10 bases respectively, with 17 bases between them. The full variable domain, in which reference TRBV19 and TRBJ1-5 provide the parts outside the CDR3, is DGGITQSPKYLFRKEGQNVTLSCEQNLNHDAMYWYRQDPGQGLRLIYYSQIVNDFQKGDIAEGYSVSREKKESFPLTVTSAQKNPTAFYLCASTTSRVQPQHFGDGTRLSIL.

This clone showed up just once. The rearrangement links TRBV19 to TRBJ1-4; weak D call: TRBD1 (6 bases). CDR3 size: 15 residues. Per the germline V gene, CDR1 is LNHDA and CDR2 is SQIVND (reference sequence). V was cut by 5 bases and J by 7 bases, with 17 bases left in between. This CDR3 reads CASSGQGSVGEKLFF. CDR3 coding DNA: TGTGCCAGTAGTGGGCAGGGGTCGGTCGGTGAAAAACTGTTTTTT.

The V and J genes are TRBV6-5 and TRBJ1-4; TRBD1 matches at 7 bases. This CDR3 region has 15 residues. Germline CDR1 MNHEY, CDR2 SVGAGI. V shed 5 bases, J shed 10 bases, and the junction held 13 bases outside the gene matches. Here the CDR3 reads CASSPPGGTLGKLFF. The CDR3 bases are TGTGCCAGCAGTCCCCCAGGGGGGACCTTAGGAAAACTGTTTTTT.